The 8 T cell receptor beta chains below come from one sample, sequenced in a study of blood T cells in healthy people across ages. The second PCR ran about 6 to 12 cycles with a sample-barcoded 5' primer and J-beta primers. Using its own MiXCR run on the 5' RACE reads, TCRdb lists one record per CDR3 protein. This repertoire shows 1 million or so distinct CDR3 sequences, 45% found once; its top ten account for under 20%. The specimen sequenced was blood. The receptors here all came from an older woman in good health.

The gene calls are TRBV7-2 and TRBJ1-4; tentative D call: TRBD1 (5 bases). The CDR3 runs 15 residues. Germline assignment: CDR1 SGHTA and CDR2 FQGNSA. V was pared by 5 bases and J by 3 bases, with 13 bases between. CDR3 nucleotides: TGTGCCAGCAGCCTGGCGGGGGGGTCTAATGAAAAACTGTTTTTT. It codes for CASSLAGGSNEKLFF.

The rearrangement uses TRBV7-6 and TRBJ2-5; D is perhaps TRBD2 (6 bases). Trimming cost V 4 bases and J 5 bases, with 17 bases left between them. The CDR3 spans 15 residues. CDR1 is SGHVS, CDR2 FNYEAQ, per germline. The CDR3 coding sequence is TGTGCCAGCAGCTCAGGCCGGAGGGCCGGGGAGACCCAGTACTTC. Amino acids: CASSSGRRAGETQYF.

The rearrangement uses TRBV12-3 or TRBV12-4 and TRBJ2-7, with D tentatively TRBD1 or TRBD2 (5 bases each). V gave up 4 bases and J gave up 5 bases, with 15 bases separating them. The CDR3 is 14 amino acids. The CDR3 DNA follows: TGTGCCAGCAGTTCAGAGGGGCGAATTGACGAGCAGTACTTC. Its protein product is CASSSEGRIDEQYF.

The CDR3 DNA is TGTGCCATCAGTGAGGGCGGCAGCTCCTACAATGAGCAGTTCTTC. This gives the protein CAISEGGSSYNEQFF. The chain combines TRBV10-3 with TRBJ2-1; no firm D call. From germline, CDR1 is ENHRY and CDR2 SYGVKD. The CDR3 has 15 residues. V dropped 2 bases and J dropped 0 bases, with 8 bases sitting between them.

The V and J genes are TRBV9 and TRBJ2-1; TRBD2 agrees at 12 bases. In germline, CDR1 is SGDLS, CDR2 YYNGEE. The ends lost 1 base at V and 0 bases at J; junction bases unmatched: 8. The CDR3 length is 19 residues. CDR3 nucleotide sequence: TGTGCCAGCAGCGTATCGGGGACTAGCGGGTCGAGCTCCTACAATGAGCAGTTCTTC. Its protein is CASSVSGTSGSSSYNEQFF.

The chain couples TRBV12-3 or TRBV12-4 to TRBJ2-3, with D perhaps TRBD2 (5 bases). Trimming removed 5 bases from V and 1 base from J, with 10 bases in between. The CDR3 contains 14 residues. The CDR3 region is CASSGSWGTDTQYF. The CDR3 nucleotides read TGTGCCAGCAGTGGGAGTTGGGGCACAGATACGCAGTATTTT.

The rearrangement links TRBV24-1 to TRBJ2-5; tentatively, D is TRBD1 (5 bases). The tail of the sequence fits TRBJ2-7 better, so the J call may be wrong. Germline V lookup: CDR1 KGHDR, CDR2 SFDVKD. The CDR3 has 13 residues. The CDR3 loop is CATSGAGSNEQYF. For the CDR3, the DNA is TGTGCCACCAGTGGTGCAGGGTCCAACGAGCAGTACTTC.

This clonotype occurred a few times. The DNA for the CDR3 is TGTGCCAGCAGCCCCACCCCGGGACAGGACACCTACGAGCAGTACTTC. Protein sequence: CASSPTPGQDTYEQYF. V gene TRBV5-4 combines with J gene TRBJ2-7; 8 nucleotides align to TRBD1. CDR1 SGHNT and CDR2 YYREEE come from the germline V gene (reference sequence). Unmatched junction bases numbered 11, after V lost 4 bases and J lost 2 bases. The CDR3 spans 16 residues.